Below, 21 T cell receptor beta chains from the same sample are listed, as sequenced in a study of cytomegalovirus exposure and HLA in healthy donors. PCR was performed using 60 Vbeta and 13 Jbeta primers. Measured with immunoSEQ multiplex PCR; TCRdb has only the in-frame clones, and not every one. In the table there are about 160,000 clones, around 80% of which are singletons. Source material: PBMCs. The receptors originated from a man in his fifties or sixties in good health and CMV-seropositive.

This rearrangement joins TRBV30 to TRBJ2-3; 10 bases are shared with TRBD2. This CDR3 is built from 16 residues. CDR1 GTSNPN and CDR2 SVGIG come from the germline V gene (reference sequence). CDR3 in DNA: TGTGTTTTACCCGGGACTAGCGATTCTAGCACAGATACGCAGTATTTT. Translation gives CVLPGTSDSSTDTQYF.

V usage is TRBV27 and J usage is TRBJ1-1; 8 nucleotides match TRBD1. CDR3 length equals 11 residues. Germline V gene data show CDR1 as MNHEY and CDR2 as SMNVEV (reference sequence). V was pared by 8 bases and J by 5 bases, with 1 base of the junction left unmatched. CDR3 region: CASWTGTEAFF. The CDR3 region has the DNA TGTGCCAGCTGGACAGGGACTGAAGCTTTCTTT.

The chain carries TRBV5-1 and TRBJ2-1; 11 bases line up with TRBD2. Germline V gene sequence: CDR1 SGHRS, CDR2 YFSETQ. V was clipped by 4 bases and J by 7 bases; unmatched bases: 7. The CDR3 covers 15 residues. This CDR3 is CASSSGTSGWNEQFF. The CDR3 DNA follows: TGCGCCAGCAGCAGCGGGACTAGCGGATGGAATGAGCAGTTCTTC.

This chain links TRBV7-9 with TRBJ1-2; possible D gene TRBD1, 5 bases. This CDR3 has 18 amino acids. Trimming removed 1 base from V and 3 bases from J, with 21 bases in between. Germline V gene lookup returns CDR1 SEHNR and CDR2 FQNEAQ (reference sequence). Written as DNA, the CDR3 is TGTGCCAGCAGCTTAGTTGGGGTCCGAAGGGGATGGGACTATGGCTACACCTTC. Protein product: CASSLVGVRRGWDYGYTF.

The CDR3 region is CASSDPAGVMNTEAFF. The DNA of the CDR3 is TGTGCCAGCAGTGATCCAGCGGGAGTCATGAACACTGAAGCTTTCTTT. J is TRBJ1-1 and V is TRBV25-1; D gene ambiguous. Between the trimmed V and J ends, which lost 3 bases and 0 bases, there was a span of 14 bases. Germline CDR1 MGHDK, CDR2 SYGVNS. This CDR3 contains 16 residues.

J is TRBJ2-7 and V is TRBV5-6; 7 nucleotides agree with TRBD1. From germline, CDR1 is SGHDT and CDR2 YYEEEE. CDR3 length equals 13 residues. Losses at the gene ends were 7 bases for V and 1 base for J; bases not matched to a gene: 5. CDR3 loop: CASSRQGSYEQYF. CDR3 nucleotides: TGTGCCAGCTCCAGACAGGGATCCTACGAGCAGTACTTC.

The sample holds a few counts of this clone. CDR3 amino acids: CASQLQPAGSDTQYF. DNA of the CDR3: TGTGCCAGCCAGTTACAGCCGGCAGGGTCAGATACGCAGTATTTT. This chain connects TRBV6-6 to TRBJ2-3, with D perhaps TRBD1 (5 bases). Looked up from germline, CDR1 is MNHNY and CDR2 is SVGAGI (reference sequence). The CDR3 runs 15 residues. Trimming pared 8 bases from V and 4 bases from J, leaving 19 bases between.

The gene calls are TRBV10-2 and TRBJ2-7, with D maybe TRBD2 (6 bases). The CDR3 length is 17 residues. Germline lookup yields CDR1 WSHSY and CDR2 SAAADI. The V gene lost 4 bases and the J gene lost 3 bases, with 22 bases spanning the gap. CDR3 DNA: TGCGCCAGCAGTGTCTACGACCGGGAGACCGTCCTCTACGAGCAGTACTTC. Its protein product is CASSVYDRETVLYEQYF.

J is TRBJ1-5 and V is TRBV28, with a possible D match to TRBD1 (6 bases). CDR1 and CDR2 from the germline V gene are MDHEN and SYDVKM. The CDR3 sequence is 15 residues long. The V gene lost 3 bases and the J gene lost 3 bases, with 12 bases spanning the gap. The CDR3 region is CASSLRQGINQPQHF. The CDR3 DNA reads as TGTGCCAGCAGTTTGCGGCAGGGGATCAATCAGCCCCAGCATTTT.

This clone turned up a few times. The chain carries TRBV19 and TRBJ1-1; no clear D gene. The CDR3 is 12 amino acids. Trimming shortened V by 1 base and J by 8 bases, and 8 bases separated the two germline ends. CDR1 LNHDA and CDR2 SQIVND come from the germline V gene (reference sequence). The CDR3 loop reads CASSIGNKEAFF. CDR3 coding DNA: TGTGCCAGTAGTATAGGTAACAAGGAAGCTTTCTTT.

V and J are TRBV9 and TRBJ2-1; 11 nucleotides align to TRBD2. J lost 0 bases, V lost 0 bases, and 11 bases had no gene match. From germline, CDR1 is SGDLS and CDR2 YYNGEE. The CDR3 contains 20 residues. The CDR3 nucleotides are TGTGCCAGCAGCGTAGGCGATCTAGCGGGAGGCCCGAGCTCCTACAATGAGCAGTTCTTC. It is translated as CASSVGDLAGGPSSYNEQFF.

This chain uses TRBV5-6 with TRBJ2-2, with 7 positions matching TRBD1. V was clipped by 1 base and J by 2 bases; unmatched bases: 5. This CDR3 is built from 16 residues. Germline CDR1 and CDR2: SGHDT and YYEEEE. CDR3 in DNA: TGTGCCAGCAGCTTGACCCCAGGGGGTAACACCGGGGAGCTGTTTTTT. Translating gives CASSLTPGGNTGELFF.

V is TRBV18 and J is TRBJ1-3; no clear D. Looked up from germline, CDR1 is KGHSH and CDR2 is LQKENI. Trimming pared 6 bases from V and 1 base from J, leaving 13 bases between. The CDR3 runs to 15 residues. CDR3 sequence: CASSPVKLSGNTIYF. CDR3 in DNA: TGTGCCAGCTCCCCGGTGAAGTTATCTGGAAACACCATATATTTT.

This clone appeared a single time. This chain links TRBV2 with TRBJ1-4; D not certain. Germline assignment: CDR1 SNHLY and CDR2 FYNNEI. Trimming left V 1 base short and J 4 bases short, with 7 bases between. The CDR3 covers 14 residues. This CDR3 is CASSEDWSNEKLFF. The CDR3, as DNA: TGTGCCAGCAGTGAAGATTGGAGTAATGAAAAACTGTTTTTT.

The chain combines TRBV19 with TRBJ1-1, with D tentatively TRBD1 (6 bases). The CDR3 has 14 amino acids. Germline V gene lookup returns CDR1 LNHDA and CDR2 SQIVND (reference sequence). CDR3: CASFGGARGTEAFF. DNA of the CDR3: TGTGCTTCCTTCGGGGGGGCGCGGGGCACTGAAGCTTTCTTT.

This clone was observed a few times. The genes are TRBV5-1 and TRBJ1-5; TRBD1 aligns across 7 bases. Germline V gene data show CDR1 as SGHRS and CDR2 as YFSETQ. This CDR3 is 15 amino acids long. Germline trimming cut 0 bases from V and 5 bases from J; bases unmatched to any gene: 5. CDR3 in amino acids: CASSLEGTDYQPQHF. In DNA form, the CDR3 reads TGCGCCAGCAGCTTGGAGGGGACAGATTATCAGCCCCAGCATTTT.

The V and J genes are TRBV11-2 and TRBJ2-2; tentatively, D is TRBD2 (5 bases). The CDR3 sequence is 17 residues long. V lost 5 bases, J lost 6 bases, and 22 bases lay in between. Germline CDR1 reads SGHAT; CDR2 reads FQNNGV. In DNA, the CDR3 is TGTGCCAGCAGCCGGGCGAGGGCTACACGAGAACCCGGGGAGCTGTTTTTT. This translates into CASSRARATREPGELFF.

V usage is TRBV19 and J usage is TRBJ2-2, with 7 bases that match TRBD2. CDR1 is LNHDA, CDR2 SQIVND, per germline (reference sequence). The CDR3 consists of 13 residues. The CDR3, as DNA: TGTGCAGCGGCGGGGGTTAGGGCCGGGGAGCTGTTTTTT. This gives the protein CAAAGVRAGELFF. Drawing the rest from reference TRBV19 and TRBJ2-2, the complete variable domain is DGGITQSPKYLFRKEGQNVTLSCEQNLNHDAMYWYRQDPGQGLRLIYYSQIVNDFQKGDIAEGYSVSREKKESFPLTVTSAQKNPTAFYLCAAAGVRAGELFFGEGSRLTVL.

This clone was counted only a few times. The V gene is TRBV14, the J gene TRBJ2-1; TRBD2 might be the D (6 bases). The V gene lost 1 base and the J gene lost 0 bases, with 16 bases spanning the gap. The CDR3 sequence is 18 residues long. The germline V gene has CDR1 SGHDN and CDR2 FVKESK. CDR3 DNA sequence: TGTGCCAGCAGCCAAGGGGTTCTGCGGGGCAGCTCCTACAATGAGCAGTTCTTC. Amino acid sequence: CASSQGVLRGSSYNEQFF.

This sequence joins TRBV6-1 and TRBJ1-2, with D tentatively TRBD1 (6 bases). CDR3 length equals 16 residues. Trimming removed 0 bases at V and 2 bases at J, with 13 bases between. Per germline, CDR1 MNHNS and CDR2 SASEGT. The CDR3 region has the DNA TGTGCCAGCAGTGAAGCGCAGGGGCTGGGAAACTATGGCTACACCTTC. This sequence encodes CASSEAQGLGNYGYTF.

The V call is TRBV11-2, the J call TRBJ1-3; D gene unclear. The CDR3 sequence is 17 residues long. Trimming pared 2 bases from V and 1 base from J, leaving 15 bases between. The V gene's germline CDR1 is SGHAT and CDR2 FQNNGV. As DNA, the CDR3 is TGTGCCAGCAGCTTAAACGAGATGTCGGGATCTGGAAACACCATATATTTT. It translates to CASSLNEMSGSGNTIYF. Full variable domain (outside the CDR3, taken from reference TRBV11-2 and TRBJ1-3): EAGVAQSPRYKIIEKRQSVAFWCNPISGHATLYWYQQILGQGPKLLIQFQNNGVVDDSQLPKDRFSAERLKGVDSTLKIQPAKLEDSAVYLCASSLNEMSGSGNTIYFGEGSWLTVV.